This TCR beta chain appears in the sequencing data of a study of T cells after yellow fever vaccination. Study details: Fractions low in cell number were prepared with SMART-Seq v4 Ultra Low Input.

Trimming left V 4 bases short and J 2 bases short, with 15 bases between. This CDR3 contains 16 residues. CDR1 is SEHNR, CDR2 FQNEAQ, per germline (reference sequence). TCRdb fed the 5' RACE reads into MiXCR, producing one record per CDR3 protein. The sample has about 310,000 distinct CDR3 sequences; 3% to 4.5% are singletons. This clonotype occurred many times. The target antigen is unknown. Regarding the study as a whole: Bulk-population clonotypes that are abundant could appear as contaminants in FACS-sorted repertoires. Reappearance after the booster was seen for most primary-vaccination clones, at 96% CD4 and 70% to 90% CD8.

The starting material was PBMCs, obtained on the day of the yellow fever booster vaccination. The sequence came from a man between 18 and 35 years old who received the YFV17D yellow fever vaccine. The rearrangement joins TRBV7-9 to TRBJ2-1, with D perhaps TRBD1 (6 bases). In DNA form, the CDR3 reads TGTGCCAGCAGCTCCAGACAGGCTGGGACCTACAATGAGCAGTTCTTC. It is translated as CASSSRQAGTYNEQFF. The variable domain in full, with the rest retrieved from reference TRBV7-9 and TRBJ2-1, is DTGVSQNPRHKITKRGQNVTFRCDPISEHNRLYWYRQTLGQGPEFLTYFQNEAQLEKSRLLSDRFSAERPKGSFSTLEIQRTEQGDSAMYLCASSSRQAGTYNEQFFGPGTRLTVL.